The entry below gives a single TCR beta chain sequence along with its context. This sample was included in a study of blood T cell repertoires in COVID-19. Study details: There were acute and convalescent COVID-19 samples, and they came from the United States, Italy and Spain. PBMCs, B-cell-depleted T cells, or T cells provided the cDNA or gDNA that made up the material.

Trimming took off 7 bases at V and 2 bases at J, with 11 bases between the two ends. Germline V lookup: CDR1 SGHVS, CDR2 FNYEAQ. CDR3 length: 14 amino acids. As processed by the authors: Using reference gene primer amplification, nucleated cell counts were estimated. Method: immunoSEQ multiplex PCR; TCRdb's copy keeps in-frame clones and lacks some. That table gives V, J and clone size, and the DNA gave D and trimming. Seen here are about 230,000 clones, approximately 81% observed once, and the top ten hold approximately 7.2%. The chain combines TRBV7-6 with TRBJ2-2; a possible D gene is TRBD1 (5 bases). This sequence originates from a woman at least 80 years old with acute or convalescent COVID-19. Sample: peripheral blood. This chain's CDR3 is CASKTGYNTGELFF. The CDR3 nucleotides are TGTGCCAGCAAAACAGGTTATAACACCGGGGAGCTGTTTTTT. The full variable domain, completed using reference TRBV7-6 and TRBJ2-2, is GAGVSQSPRYKVTKRGQDVALRCDPISGHVSLYWYRQALGQGPEFLTYFNYEAQQDKSGLPNDRFSAERPEGSISTLTIQRTEQRDSAMYRCASKTGYNTGELFFGEGSRLTVL.